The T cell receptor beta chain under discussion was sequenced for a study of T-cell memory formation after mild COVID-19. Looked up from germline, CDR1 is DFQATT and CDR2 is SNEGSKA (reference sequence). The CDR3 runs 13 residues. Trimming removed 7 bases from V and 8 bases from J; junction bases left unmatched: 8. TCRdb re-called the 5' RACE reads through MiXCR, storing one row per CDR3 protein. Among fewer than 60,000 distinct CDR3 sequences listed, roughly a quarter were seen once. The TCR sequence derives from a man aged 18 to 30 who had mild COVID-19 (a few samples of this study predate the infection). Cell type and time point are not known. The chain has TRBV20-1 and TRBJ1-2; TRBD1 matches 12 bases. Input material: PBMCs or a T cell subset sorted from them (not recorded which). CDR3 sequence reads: CSVPGQGAFGYTF. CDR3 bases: TGCAGTGTTCCGGGACAGGGGGCTTTCGGCTACACCTTC.